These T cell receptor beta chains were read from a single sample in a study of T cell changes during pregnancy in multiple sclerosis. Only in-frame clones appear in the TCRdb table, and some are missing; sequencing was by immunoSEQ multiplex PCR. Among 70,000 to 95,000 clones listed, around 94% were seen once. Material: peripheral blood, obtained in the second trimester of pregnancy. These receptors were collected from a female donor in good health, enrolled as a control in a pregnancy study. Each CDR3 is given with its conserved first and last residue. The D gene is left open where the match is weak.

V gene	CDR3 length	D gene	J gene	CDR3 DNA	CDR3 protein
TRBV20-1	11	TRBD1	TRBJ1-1	TGCAGTGCTAGCGGACAGGGCGAAGCTTTCTTT	CSASGQGEAFF
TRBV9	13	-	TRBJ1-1	TGTGCCAGCAGCCCCAGAGGGAACACTGAAGCTTTCTTT	CASSPRGNTEAFF
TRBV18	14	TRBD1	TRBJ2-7	TGTGCCAGCTCAGAGCGGACAGGGGGCAACGAGCAGTACTTC	CASSERTGGNEQYF
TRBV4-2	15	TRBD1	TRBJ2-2	TGTGCCAGCAGCCAGGTGACAGGGGGCTCCGGGGAGCTGTTTTTT	CASSQVTGGSGELFF
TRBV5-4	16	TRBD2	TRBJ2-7	TGTGCCAGCAGCCCGGGACTAGCGGGGGGGGTACGAGAGCAGTACTTC	CASSPGLAGGVREQYF
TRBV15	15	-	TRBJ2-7	TGTGCCACCAGCAAAGACAGGCCCAGCTCCTACGAGCAGTACTTC	CATSKDRPSSYEQYF
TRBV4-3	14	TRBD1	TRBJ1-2	TGCGCCAGCAGCCAAGAGACAGGGGACTATGGCTACACCTTC	CASSQETGDYGYTF
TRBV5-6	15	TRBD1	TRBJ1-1	TGTGCCAGCAGCTCCTACGGGACAGCGAACACTGAAGCTTTCTTT	CASSSYGTANTEAFF
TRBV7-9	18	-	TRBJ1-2	TGTGCCAGCAGCTCGCCCCGGGGGACTGGCATAGCTAACTATGGCTACACCTTC	CASSSPRGTGIANYGYTF
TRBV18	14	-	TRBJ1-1	TGTGCCAGCTCCCCCAAACAGGGTGTTGCTGAAGCTTTCTTT	CASSPKQGVAEAFF
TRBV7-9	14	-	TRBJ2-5	TGTGCCAGCAGCCACGTGCACAGGGACGAGACCCAGTACTTC	CASSHVHRDETQYF
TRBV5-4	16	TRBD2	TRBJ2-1	TGTGCCAGCAGCTTGGCCGGCGGGAGCTCCTACAATGAGCAGTTCTTC	CASSLAGGSSYNEQFF
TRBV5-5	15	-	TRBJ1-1	TGTGCCAGCAGCTTGTGGGGGGGTCTGAACACTGAAGCTTTCTTT	CASSLWGGLNTEAFF